Below are 15 T cell receptor beta chains sequenced from a single sample in a study of T cell responses to AZD1222 COVID-19 vaccine. The protocol was immunoSEQ multiplex PCR, while the TCRdb copy is restricted to in-frame clones and leaves out a portion. The profile shows fewer than 200,000 clones, about 90% of them singletons. Sequences were derived from peripheral blood, sampled on day 0 of AZD1222 vaccination. The receptors derive from an adult in good health.

The J gene is TRBJ2-5, the V gene TRBV5-1, with D possibly called TRBD1 or TRBD2 (6 bases each). Per germline, CDR1 SGHRS and CDR2 YFSETQ. V was cut by 3 bases and J by 5 bases, with 17 bases left in between. CDR3 length: 15 residues. Here the CDR3 DNA reads TGCGCCAGCAGCTCCGGCTGGGGGGCCGGGGAGACCCAGTACTTC. It yields the protein CASSSGWGAGETQYF.

This chain joins TRBV7-3 and TRBJ2-7; D remains ambiguous. V was pared by 5 bases and J by 5 bases, with 13 bases between. There are 13 residues in the CDR3. Germline CDR1 and CDR2: SGHTA and FQGTGA. The CDR3 DNA follows: TGTGCCAGCAGCCCTTTTTTTGGGGACGAGCAGTACTTC. Translation gives CASSPFFGDEQYF.

This clone was picked up one time. This chain links TRBV20-1 with TRBJ2-2; D unresolved. Germline loops: CDR1 DFQATT, CDR2 SNEGSKA (reference sequence). This CDR3 comprises 11 residues. Trimming shortened V by 3 bases and J by 6 bases, and 5 bases separated the two germline ends. The CDR3 region is CSASNPGELFF. The CDR3 coding sequence is TGCAGTGCTAGTAACCCCGGGGAGCTGTTTTTT.

V gene TRBV18 combines with J gene TRBJ2-7; 9 bases are a match to TRBD2. CDR1 is KGHSH and CDR2 is LQKENI in the germline V gene. The CDR3 runs 17 residues. The junction had 12 bases not matched to a gene; V was cut back by 0 bases and J by 6 bases. CDR3 protein: CASSPPVSGGSPIEQYF. Here the CDR3 DNA reads TGTGCCAGCTCACCACCGGTCAGCGGGGGGTCCCCCATCGAGCAGTACTTC.

The chain carries TRBV6-4 and TRBJ2-6; unclear D gene. V lost 0 bases and J lost 1, with 4 bases in between. The length of the CDR3 is 15 residues. The germline CDR1 and CDR2 sequences are MRHNA and SNTAGT. CDR3 residues: CASSDSESGANVLTF. CDR3 sequence (DNA): TGTGCCAGCAGTGACTCAGAATCTGGGGCCAACGTCCTGACTTTC.

V gene TRBV7-6 combines with J gene TRBJ1-6, with 7 bases that match TRBD1. Trimming removed 5 bases from V and 8 bases from J; junction bases left unmatched: 9. Germline V lookup: CDR1 SGHVS, CDR2 FNYEAQ. This CDR3 spans 15 amino acids. DNA for the CDR3: TGTGCCAGCAGCGCAGTACAGGGGAGAGATTCACCCCTCCACTTT. Translated, it gives CASSAVQGRDSPLHF.

The chain has TRBV28 and TRBJ2-5; the match to TRBD1 covers 8 bases. Per the germline V gene, CDR1 is MDHEN and CDR2 is SYDVKM. The CDR3 runs 15 residues. The junction had 2 bases not matched to a gene; V was cut back by 2 bases and J by 0 bases. The chain's CDR3 is CASSLDRGYQETQYF. DNA of the CDR3: TGTGCCAGCAGTTTAGACAGGGGATACCAAGAGACCCAGTACTTC.

The chain uses TRBV5-1 and TRBJ2-3, with TRBD1 matching 7 bases. Germline V gives CDR1 SGHRS, CDR2 YFSETQ. Trimming at V came to 2 bases and at J to 0 bases, leaving 6 bases not matched to a gene. The CDR3 length is 16 residues. This chain's CDR3 is CASSLSTGLSTDTQYF. CDR3 nucleotides: TGCGCCAGCAGCTTATCGACAGGGTTGAGCACAGATACGCAGTATTTT.

This chain joins TRBV28 and TRBJ2-1, with D uncertain. Germline CDR1 is MDHEN and CDR2 is SYDVKM. Trimming removed 3 bases at V and 0 bases at J, with 6 bases between. The CDR3 sequence is 14 residues long. The DNA for the CDR3 is TGTGCCAGCAGTTTTCCAGGCTCCTACAATGAGCAGTTCTTC. Amino acid sequence: CASSFPGSYNEQFF. The full variable domain, rest sourced from reference TRBV28 and TRBJ2-1, is DVKVTQSSRYLVKRTGEKVFLECVQDMDHENMFWYRQDPGLGLRLIYFSYDVKMKEKGDIPEGYSVSREKKERFSLILESASTNQTSMYLCASSFPGSYNEQFFGPGTRLTVL.

The chain recombines TRBV28 with TRBJ1-5; 7 nucleotides agree with TRBD1. CDR1 and CDR2 from the germline V gene are MDHEN and SYDVKM. V lost 4 bases to trimming and J lost 6 bases; unmatched junction nucleotides: 18. The CDR3 totals 18 residues. In DNA, the CDR3 is TGTGCCAGCAGTTCGGGACAGCGAGGCTCCCGGAGGGTTCAGCCCCAGCATTTT. Translated, it gives CASSSGQRGSRRVQPQHF. The variable domain in full, completed from reference TRBV28 and TRBJ1-5, reads DVKVTQSSRYLVKRTGEKVFLECVQDMDHENMFWYRQDPGLGLRLIYFSYDVKMKEKGDIPEGYSVSREKKERFSLILESASTNQTSMYLCASSSGQRGSRRVQPQHFGDGTRLSIL.

The chain couples TRBV5-6 to TRBJ1-4; unclear D gene. CDR3 length: 16 residues. Germline assignment: CDR1 SGHDT and CDR2 YYEEEE. Trimming took 3 bases from V and 5 from J, leaving 17 bases between them. CDR3 residues: CASSSSRPARNEKLFF. The CDR3 coding sequence is TGTGCCAGCAGCTCCTCGAGGCCCGCGCGGAATGAAAAACTGTTTTTT.

The chain uses TRBV15 and TRBJ1-5; the D gene is possibly TRBD1 (6 bases). V was trimmed by 0 bases and J by 6 bases, leaving 12 bases between them. CDR1 and CDR2 (germline): LNHNV, YYDKDF (reference sequence). The CDR3 is 15 residues long. CDR3 nucleotides: TGTGCCACCAGCAGAGATCGAGGGGGGTCTCAGCCCCAGCATTTT. It encodes CATSRDRGGSQPQHF.

Of note for this clone: Additional DNA sequences in this sample encode the identical CDR3. The rearrangement links TRBV30 to TRBJ1-2; no definite D call. This CDR3 has 11 amino acids. CDR1 and CDR2 (germline): GTSNPN, SVGIG (reference sequence). V lost 2 bases to trimming and J lost 0 bases, with 1 base between them. The CDR3 reads CAWSTNYGYTF. CDR3 sequence (DNA): TGTGCCTGGAGTACTAACTATGGCTACACCTTC.

V usage is TRBV5-1 and J usage is TRBJ1-2; a weak D match, TRBD1 (6 bases). The germline gives CDR1 SGHRS, CDR2 YFSETQ. The CDR3 runs to 17 residues. Trimming cost V 1 base and J 0 bases, with 16 bases left between them. The CDR3 is CASSLTPTGPANYGYTF. CDR3 DNA: TGCGCCAGCAGCTTGACTCCCACAGGGCCGGCTAACTATGGCTACACCTTC.

V usage is TRBV27 and J usage is TRBJ2-2; D gene ambiguous. The CDR3 has 13 amino acids. The V end was cut by 4 bases, the J end by 4 bases, with 7 bases between. In germline, CDR1 is MNHEY, CDR2 SMNVEV (reference sequence). CDR3 coding DNA: TGTGCCAGCAGTTCCGGGCCCACCGGGGAGCTGTTTTTT. It is translated as CASSSGPTGELFF.